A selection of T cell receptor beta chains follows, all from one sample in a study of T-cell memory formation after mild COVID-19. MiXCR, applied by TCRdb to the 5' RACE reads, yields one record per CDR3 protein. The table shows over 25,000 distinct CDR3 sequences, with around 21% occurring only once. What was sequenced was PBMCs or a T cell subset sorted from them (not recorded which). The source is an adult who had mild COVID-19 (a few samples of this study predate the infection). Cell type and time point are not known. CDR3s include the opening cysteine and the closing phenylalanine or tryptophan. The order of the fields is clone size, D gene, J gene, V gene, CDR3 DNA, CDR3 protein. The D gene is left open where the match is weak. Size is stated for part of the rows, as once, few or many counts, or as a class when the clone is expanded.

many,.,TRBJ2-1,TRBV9,TGTGCCAGCAGCGTACTAGCAGGAGGCCGGGGCAGGGGATTTATGGTCTTC,CASSVLAGGRGRGFMVF
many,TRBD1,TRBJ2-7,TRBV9,TGTGCCAGCAGCGTAGGGCCGGGACAGCCCTACGAGCAGTACTTC,CASSVGPGQPYEQYF
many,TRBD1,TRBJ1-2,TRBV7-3,TGTGCCAGCAGCCCCGGACAGGCGAAGGCCTATGGCTACACCTTC,CASSPGQAKAYGYTF
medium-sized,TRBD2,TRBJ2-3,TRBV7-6,TGTGCCAGCAGCTTATACTCAGCGGGGGGCACAGATACGCAGTATTTT,CASSLYSAGGTDTQYF
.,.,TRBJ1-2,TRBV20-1,TGCAGTGCTAAACAGAACTATGGCTACACCTTC,CSAKQNYGYTF
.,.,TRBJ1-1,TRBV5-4,TGTGCCAGCAGCTTGGGAGGGGTCGGGGGCACTGAAGCTTTCTTT,CASSLGGVGGTEAFF
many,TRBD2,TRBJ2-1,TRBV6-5,TGTGCCAGCAGCCGAGACAGAACGGGAGGGACTAGCGGAGCTACCCGTGAGCAGTTCTTC,CASSRDRTGGTSGATREQFF
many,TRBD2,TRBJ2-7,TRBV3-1,TGTGCCAGCAGCCAAACAACTAGCGGGCGAGCCTACGAGCAGTACTTC,CASSQTTSGRAYEQYF
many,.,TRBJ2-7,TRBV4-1,TGCGCCAGCAGCCTACTTCACACAGGGTATAGCAACGAGCAGTACTTC,CASSLLHTGYSNEQYF
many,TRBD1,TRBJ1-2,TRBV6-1,TGTGCCAGCAGTGTACGGGACAGGGGTTTCTTTGGCTACACCTTC,CASSVRDRGFFGYTF
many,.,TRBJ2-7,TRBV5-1,TGCGCCAGCAGCTTGGACTACGAGCAGTACTTC,CASSLDYEQYF
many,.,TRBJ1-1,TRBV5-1,TGCGCCAGCAGCTCAGGGGTTGAAGCTTTCTTT,CASSSGVEAFF
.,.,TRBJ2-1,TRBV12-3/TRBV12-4,TGTGCCAGCAGATGGGGCAATGAGCAGTTCTTC,CASRWGNEQFF
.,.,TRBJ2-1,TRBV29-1,TGCAGCGTCCCCTCCTACAATGAGCAGTTCTTC,CSVPSYNEQFF
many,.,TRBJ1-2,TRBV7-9,TGTGCCAGCAGCTTAAGACAGGATACCTATGGCTACACCTTC,CASSLRQDTYGYTF
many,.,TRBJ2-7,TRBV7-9,TGTGCCAGCAGCTACGGAGACTCCACCTACGAGCAGTACTTC,CASSYGDSTYEQYF
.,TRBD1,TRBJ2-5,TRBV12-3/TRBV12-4,TGTGCCAGCAGTCCGGACAGGGGATTTCAAGAGACCCAGTACTTC,CASSPDRGFQETQYF
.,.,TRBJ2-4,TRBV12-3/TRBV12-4,TGTGCCAGCAGTTGGACAGCTTTCAAAAACATTCAGTACTTC,CASSWTAFKNIQYF
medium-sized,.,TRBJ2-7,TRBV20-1,TGCAGTGCTGAGGGTCCGTACTTC,CSAEGPYF
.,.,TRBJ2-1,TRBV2,TGTGCCAGCAGCGTGGATGGCAGAAGCAATGAGCAGTTCTTC,CASSVDGRSNEQFF
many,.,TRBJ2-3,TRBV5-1,TGCGCCAGCAGCTACCAGGGCCCCGTTAGCACAGATACGCAGTATTTT,CASSYQGPVSTDTQYF
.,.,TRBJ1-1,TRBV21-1,TGTGCCAGCAGCAAAGATGGGCAGGGGATGAACACTGAAGCTTTCTTT,CASSKDGQGMNTEAFF
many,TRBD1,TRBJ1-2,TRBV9,TGTGCCAGCAGCGTAGACCCAGGGGGCAGGGGCTACACCTTC,CASSVDPGGRGYTF
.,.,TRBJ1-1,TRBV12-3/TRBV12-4,TGTGCCAGCAGCGTGCACGTGAGGGACACTGAAGCTTTCTTT,CASSVHVRDTEAFF
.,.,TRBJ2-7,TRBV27,TGTGCCAGCAGTTTCACGGAGAACCACGAGCAGTACTTC,CASSFTENHEQYF
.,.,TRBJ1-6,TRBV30,TGTGCCAAATCTTGGGGTGATAATTCACCCCTCCACTTT,CAKSWGDNSPLHF
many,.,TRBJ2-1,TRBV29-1,TGCAGCGTTGAAGGCTCACCCCTTGGCAATGAGCAGTTCTTC,CSVEGSPLGNEQFF
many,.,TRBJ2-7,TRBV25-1,TGTGCCAGCGCAACGGAGGGAAACTCCTACGAGCAGTACTTC,CASATEGNSYEQYF
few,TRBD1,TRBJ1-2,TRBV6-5,TGTGCCAGCACCGACCGGGACAGAGTCAACTATGGCTACACCTTC,CASTDRDRVNYGYTF
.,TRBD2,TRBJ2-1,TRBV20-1,TGCAGTGCTCGGACTAGCGGGAGAAGTCTCTTTCGGCATGAGCAGTTCTTC,CSARTSGRSLFRHEQFF
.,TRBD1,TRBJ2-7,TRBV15,TGTGCCACCAGCGGAGGACAGGGATTCTTCTACGAGCAGTACTTC,CATSGGQGFFYEQYF
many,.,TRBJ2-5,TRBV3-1,TGTGCCAGCAGCCTGGGGGGGCAGACCCAGTACTTC,CASSLGGQTQYF
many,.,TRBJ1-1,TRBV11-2,TGTGCCAGCAGCTTAGATCGGGGCGGGGGTGCTGAAGCTTTCTTT,CASSLDRGGGAEAFF
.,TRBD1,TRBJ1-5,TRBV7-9,TGTGCCAGCAGCGGACCGACAGGGCCGAATCAGCCCCAGCATTTT,CASSGPTGPNQPQHF
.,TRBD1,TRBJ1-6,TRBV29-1,TGCAGCGTCCAGACAGGGGGTAATTCACCCCTCCACTTT,CSVQTGGNSPLHF
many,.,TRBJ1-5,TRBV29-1,TGCAGCGTAGCGGACGGAGTCAATCAGCCCCAGCATTTT,CSVADGVNQPQHF
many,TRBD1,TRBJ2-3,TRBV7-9,TGTGCCAGCAGCTCCTCGGGACAGGGCGTGGTCAGTACGCAGTATTTT,CASSSSGQGVVSTQYF
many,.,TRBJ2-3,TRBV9,TGTGCCAGCAGCGTAGGGGGGGCAAGGAGCACAGATACGCAGTATTTT,CASSVGGARSTDTQYF
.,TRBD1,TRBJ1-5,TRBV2,TGTGCCAGCATGGTGACAGGGGCACCCAATCAGCCCCAGCATTTT,CASMVTGAPNQPQHF
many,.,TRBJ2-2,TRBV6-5,TGTGCCAGCAGTTACACTACAACGCCGGGGGAGCTGTTTTTT,CASSYTTTPGELFF
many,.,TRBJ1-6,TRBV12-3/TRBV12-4,TGTGCCAGCAGTTTAGGTCAATATAATTCACCCCTCCACTTT,CASSLGQYNSPLHF
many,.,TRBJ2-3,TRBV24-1,TGTGCCACCAGTGATCCAGACGGGTTTAGCACAGATACGCAGTATTTT,CATSDPDGFSTDTQYF
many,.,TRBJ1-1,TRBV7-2,TGTGCCAGCAGCCTTCGGGGTATCATGAACACTGAAGCTTTCTTT,CASSLRGIMNTEAFF
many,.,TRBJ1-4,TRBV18,TGTGCCAGCTCACCACCGTTGGAGAGAGAGCTGTTTTTT,CASSPPLERELFF
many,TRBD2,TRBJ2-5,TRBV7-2,TGTGCCAGCAGCTCACCCCTAGCGGCCGCGGCCTTAAGAGAGACCCAGTACTTC,CASSSPLAAAALRETQYF
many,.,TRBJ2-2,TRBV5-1,TGCGCCAGCAGCCCGGGCGACACCGGGGAGCTGTTTTTT,CASSPGDTGELFF
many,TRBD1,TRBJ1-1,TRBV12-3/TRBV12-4,TGTGCCAGCAGTCGGGACAGGGCTTTCGGGGCTTTCTTT,CASSRDRAFGAFF
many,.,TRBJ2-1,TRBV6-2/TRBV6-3,TGTGCCAGCAGTCCCGAGTCTCGGGGGAACTCCTACAATGAGCAGTTCTTC,CASSPESRGNSYNEQFF
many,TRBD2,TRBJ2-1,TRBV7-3,TGTGCCAGCAGCACCAGCGGGGGGGCGGTTCTTGAGCAGTTCTTC,CASSTSGGAVLEQFF
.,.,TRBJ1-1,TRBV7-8,TGTGCCAGCAGCCCCATGTTGGACACTGAAGCTTTCTTT,CASSPMLDTEAFF
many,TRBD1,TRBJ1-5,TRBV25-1,TGTGCCAGCAGTGAAACCGGGACAGTGAATCAGCCCCAGCATTTT,CASSETGTVNQPQHF
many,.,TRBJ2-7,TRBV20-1,TGCAGTGCTCCCCCCGGCGGGTTCAGCGACTACGAGCAGTACTTC,CSAPPGGFSDYEQYF
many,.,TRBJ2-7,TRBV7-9,TGTGCCAGCAGCTTAGCCACCGGACAGACCTACGAGCAGTACTTC,CASSLATGQTYEQYF
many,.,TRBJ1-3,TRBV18,TGTGCCAGCTCACCGTCAGGTACAATCTCTGGAAACACCATATATTTT,CASSPSGTISGNTIYF
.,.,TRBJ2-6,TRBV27,TGTGCCAGCAGTCTCGAGGTAACCGGGGCCAACGTCCTGACTTTC,CASSLEVTGANVLTF
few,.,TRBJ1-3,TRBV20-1,TGCAGTGCCCCCTCGAGGGGTGGAAACACCATATATTTT,CSAPSRGGNTIYF
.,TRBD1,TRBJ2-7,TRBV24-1,TGTGCCACCAGTGCCAGACCCGGGACAGGGGACTTGAGATCCTACGAGCAGTACTTC,CATSARPGTGDLRSYEQYF
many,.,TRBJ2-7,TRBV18,TGTGCCAGCTCACCATTCTTTTCGACCTACGAGCAGTACTTC,CASSPFFSTYEQYF
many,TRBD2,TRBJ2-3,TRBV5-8,TGTGCCAGCAGCCCCGGACTAGCTGTCACAGATACGCAGTATTTT,CASSPGLAVTDTQYF